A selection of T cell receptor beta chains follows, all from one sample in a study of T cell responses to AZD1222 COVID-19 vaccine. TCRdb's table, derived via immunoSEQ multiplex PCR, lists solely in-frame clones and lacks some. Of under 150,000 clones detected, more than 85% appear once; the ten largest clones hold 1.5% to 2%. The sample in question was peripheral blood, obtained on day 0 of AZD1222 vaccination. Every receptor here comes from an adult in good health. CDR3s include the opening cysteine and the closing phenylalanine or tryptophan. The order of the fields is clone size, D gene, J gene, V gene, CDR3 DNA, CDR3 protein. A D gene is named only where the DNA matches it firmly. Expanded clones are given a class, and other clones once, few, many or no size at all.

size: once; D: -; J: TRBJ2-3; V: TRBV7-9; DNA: TGTGCCAGCAGCTTAGGGCCCCGGACCCCAAAGTCCCCAGATACGCAGTATTTT; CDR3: CASSLGPRTPKSPDTQYF
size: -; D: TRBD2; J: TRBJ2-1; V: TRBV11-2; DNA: TGTGCCAGCAGCGGGGAGGGAGCCGAAAATGAGCAGTTCTTC; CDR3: CASSGEGAENEQFF
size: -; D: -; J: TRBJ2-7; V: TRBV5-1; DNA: TGCGCCAGCAGCTGGGAGGACAGACGAATCTACGAGCAGTACTTC; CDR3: CASSWEDRRIYEQYF
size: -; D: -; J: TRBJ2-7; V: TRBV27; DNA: TGTGCCAGCAGCCGGGACCTAACCTACGAGCAGTACTTC; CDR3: CASSRDLTYEQYF
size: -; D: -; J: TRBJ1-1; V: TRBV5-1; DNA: TGCGCCAGCAGCTTCGATGGGGGAATCAAGGCTTTCTTT; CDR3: CASSFDGGIKAFF
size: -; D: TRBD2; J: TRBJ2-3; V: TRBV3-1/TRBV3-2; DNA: TGTGCCAGCAGCCGCCTTAGGGGCGGGGGGGCGGATACGCAGTATTTT; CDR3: CASSRLRGGGADTQYF
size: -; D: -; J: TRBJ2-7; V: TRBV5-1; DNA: TGCGCCAGCAGCCCCACGGAGGGCTCCTACGAGCAGTACTTC; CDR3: CASSPTEGSYEQYF
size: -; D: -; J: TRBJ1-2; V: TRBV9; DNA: TGTGCCAGCAGCTCCTTGGACAGAGACTATGGCTACACCTTC; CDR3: CASSSLDRDYGYTF
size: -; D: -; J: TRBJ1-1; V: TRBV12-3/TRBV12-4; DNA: TGTGCCAGCAGTTTGTGGTTGAACACTGAAGCTTTCTTT; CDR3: CASSLWLNTEAFF
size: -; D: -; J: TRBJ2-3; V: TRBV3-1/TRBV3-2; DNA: TGTGCCAGCAGCCAACAGGTATATGAGGATACGCAGTATTTT; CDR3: CASSQQVYEDTQYF
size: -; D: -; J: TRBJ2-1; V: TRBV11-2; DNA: TGTGCCAGCAGCTTAGGACTAGATCGGTTCTTC; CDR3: CASSLGLDRFF
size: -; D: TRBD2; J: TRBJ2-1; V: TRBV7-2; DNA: TGTGCCAGCAACCTTATTAGCGGGGGTTGGAGTCGGGAGCAGTTCTTC; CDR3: CASNLISGGWSREQFF
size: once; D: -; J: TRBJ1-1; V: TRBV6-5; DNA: TGTGCCAGCAGTCCATTCAGGGCGAACACTGAAGCTTTCTTT; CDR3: CASSPFRANTEAFF
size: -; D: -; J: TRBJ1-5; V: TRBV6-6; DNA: TGTGCCAGCAGTTATCCCCACCCTGGAGGCAATCAGCCCCAGCATTTT; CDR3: CASSYPHPGGNQPQHF
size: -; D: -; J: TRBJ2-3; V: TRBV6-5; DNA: TGTGCCAGCAGTTTTAGTCGGGGCTTGGTCACAGATACGCAGTATTTT; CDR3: CASSFSRGLVTDTQYF
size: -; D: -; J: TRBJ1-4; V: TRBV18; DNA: TGTGCCAGCTCACTTCCCGATGAAAAACTGTTTTTT; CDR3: CASSLPDEKLFF
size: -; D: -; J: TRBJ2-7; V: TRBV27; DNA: TGTGCCAGCAGTTTGCGGAATACCTACGAGCAGTACTTC; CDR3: CASSLRNTYEQYF
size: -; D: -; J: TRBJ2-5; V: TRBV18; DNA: TGTGCCAGCTCACCCACGGTCAGTCAAGAGACCCAGTACTTC; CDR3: CASSPTVSQETQYF
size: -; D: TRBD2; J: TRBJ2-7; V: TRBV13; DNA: TGTGCCAGCAGCGACCGGACTAGCGGGAGTGCTTTCTACGAGCAGTACTTC; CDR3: CASSDRTSGSAFYEQYF
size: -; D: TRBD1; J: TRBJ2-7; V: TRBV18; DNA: TGTGCCACAGGACAGGGTGTCTCCTACGAGCAGTACTTC; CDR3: CATGQGVSYEQYF
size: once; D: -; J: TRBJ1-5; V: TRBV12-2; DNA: TGTGCAAGTCGCGGAAGAGGGTATAGCAATCAGCCCCAGCATTTT; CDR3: CASRGRGYSNQPQHF
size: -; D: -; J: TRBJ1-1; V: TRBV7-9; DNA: TGTGCCAGCAGCTTTTCAGGAGCGAACACTGAAGCTTTCTTT; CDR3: CASSFSGANTEAFF
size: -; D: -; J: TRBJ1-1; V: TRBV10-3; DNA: TGTGCCATCAGTGTTGGAAGCGCTGAAGCTTTCTTT; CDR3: CAISVGSAEAFF
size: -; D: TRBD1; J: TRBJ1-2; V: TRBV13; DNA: TGTGCCAGCAGCCACTACCCTGACAGGGGGCTAAGGAGTGGCTACACCTTC; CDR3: CASSHYPDRGLRSGYTF
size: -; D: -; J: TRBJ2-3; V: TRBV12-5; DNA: TGTGCTAGTGGTTTGGTGGTAGCATTGGGAGATACGCAGTATTTT; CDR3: CASGLVVALGDTQYF
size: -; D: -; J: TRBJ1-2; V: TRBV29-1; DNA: TGCAGCGTTGAATTGGGCAGCTCCTATGGCTACACCTTC; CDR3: CSVELGSSYGYTF
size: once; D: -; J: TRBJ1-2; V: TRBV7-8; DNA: TGTGCCAGCAGCTTAGCAGTCGTTAAGTACTATACCTTC; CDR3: CASSLAVVKYYTF
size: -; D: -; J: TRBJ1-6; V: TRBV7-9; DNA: TGTGCCAGCAGCGGGGGGAGGGGTCCATCCTATACTTCACCCCTCCACTTT; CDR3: CASSGGRGPSYTSPLHF
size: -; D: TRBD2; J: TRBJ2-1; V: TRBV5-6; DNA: TGTGCCAGCAGCTTTGGGGGACTAGTGATAACCTACAATGAGCAGTTCTTC; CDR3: CASSFGGLVITYNEQFF
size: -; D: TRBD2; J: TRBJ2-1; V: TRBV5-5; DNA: TGTGCCAGCAGCTTCAGACTAGCGGGAGTGAATGAGCAGTTCTTC; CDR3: CASSFRLAGVNEQFF
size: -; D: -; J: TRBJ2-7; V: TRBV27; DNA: TGTGCCAGCAGTTTGGGCAGAGCCTACGAGCAGTACTTC; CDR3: CASSLGRAYEQYF
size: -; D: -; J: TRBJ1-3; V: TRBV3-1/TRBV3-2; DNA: TGTGCCAGCAGCCAAGATGATGGATGGGTGAGCTCTGGAAACACCATATATTTT; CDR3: CASSQDDGWVSSGNTIYF
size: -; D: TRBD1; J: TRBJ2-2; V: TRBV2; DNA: TGTGCCAGCAGCCCAGGGGGACCCACCGGGGAGCTGTTTTTT; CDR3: CASSPGGPTGELFF
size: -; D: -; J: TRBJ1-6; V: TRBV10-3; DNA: TGTGCCATCAGTCAGGGCTCAAATTCACCCCTCCACTTT; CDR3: CAISQGSNSPLHF
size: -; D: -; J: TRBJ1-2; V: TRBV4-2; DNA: TGTGCCAGCAGCCAGGATGGGGGCAGGGACTATGGCTACACCTTC; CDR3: CASSQDGGRDYGYTF
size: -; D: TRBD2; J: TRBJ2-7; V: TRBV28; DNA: TGTGCCACCGGGGGGTTCGAGCAGTACTTC; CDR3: CATGGFEQYF
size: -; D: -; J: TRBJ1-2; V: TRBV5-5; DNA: TGTGCCAGCAGCTCCGGACATGGAGCTAACTATGGCTACACCTTC; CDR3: CASSSGHGANYGYTF
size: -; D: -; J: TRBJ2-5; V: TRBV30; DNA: TGTGCCTGGAGTCCCCGGGAGACCCAGTACTTC; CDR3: CAWSPRETQYF
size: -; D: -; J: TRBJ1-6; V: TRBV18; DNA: TGTGCCAGCTCACCACCAGGTCCTAATTCACCCCTCCACTTT; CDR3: CASSPPGPNSPLHF
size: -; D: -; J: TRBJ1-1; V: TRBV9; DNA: TGTGCCAGCAGCGCTTTTAGAGGGGTCGACACTGAAGCTTTCTTT; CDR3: CASSAFRGVDTEAFF
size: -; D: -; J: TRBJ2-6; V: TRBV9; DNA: TGTGCCAGCAGCGTAGACGGCGCCTCAGGGGCCAACGTCCTGACTTTC; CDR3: CASSVDGASGANVLTF
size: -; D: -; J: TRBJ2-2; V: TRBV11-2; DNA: TGTGCCAGCAGCTACACCGGGGAGCTGTTTTTT; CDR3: CASSYTGELFF
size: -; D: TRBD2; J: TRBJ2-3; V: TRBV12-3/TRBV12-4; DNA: TGTGCCAGCCTGGGACTAGCGGCAGATACGCAGTATTTT; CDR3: CASLGLAADTQYF
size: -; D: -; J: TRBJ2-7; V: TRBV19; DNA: TGTGCCAGTAGTCCTTCAGGGGCGACGGGCGAGCAGTACTTC; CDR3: CASSPSGATGEQYF
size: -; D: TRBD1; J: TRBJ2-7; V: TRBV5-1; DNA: TGCGCCAGCAGCTACGGGACAGGGGCCTACGAGCAGTACTTC; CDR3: CASSYGTGAYEQYF
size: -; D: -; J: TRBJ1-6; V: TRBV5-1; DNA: TGCGCCAGCAGCTTGGGACAGAGAAATTCACCCCTCCACTTT; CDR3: CASSLGQRNSPLHF
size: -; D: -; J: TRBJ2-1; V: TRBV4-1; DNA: TGCGCCAGCAGCCAAGGTCTAGGTTCCTACAATGAGCAGTTCTTC; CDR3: CASSQGLGSYNEQFF
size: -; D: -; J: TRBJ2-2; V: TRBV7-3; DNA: TGTGCCAGCAGCTTAACCAGCTACACCGGGGAGCTGTTTTTT; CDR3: CASSLTSYTGELFF
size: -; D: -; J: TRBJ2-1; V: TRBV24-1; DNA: TGTGCCACCAGTGATGGGGGTAGGGAGCAGTTCTTC; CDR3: CATSDGGREQFF
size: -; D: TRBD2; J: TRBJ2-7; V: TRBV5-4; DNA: TGTGCCACCGAGCTTGGGGGGACTAGCGGAAACGCGGAGGAGCAGTACTTC; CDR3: CATELGGTSGNAEEQYF
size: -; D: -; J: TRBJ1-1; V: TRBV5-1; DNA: TGCGCCAGCAGCTCCTGGGGGACTGAAGCTTTCTTT; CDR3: CASSSWGTEAFF
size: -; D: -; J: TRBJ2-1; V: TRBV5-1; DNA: TGCGCCAGCAGCTTGGAAATGGGTCACAATGAGCAGTTCTTC; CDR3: CASSLEMGHNEQFF
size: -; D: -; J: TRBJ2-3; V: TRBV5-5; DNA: TGTGCCAGCAGCTTGGTCCCAGCCACAGATACGCAGTATTTT; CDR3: CASSLVPATDTQYF
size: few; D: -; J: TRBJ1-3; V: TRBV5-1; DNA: TGCGCCAGCAGCTTGGTGGAGGGCTCTGGAAACACCATATATTTT; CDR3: CASSLVEGSGNTIYF
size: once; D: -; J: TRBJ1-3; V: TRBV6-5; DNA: TGTGCCAGCGGACGGAACTCTGGAAACACCATATATTTT; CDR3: CASGRNSGNTIYF
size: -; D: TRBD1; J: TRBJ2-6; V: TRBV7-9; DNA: TGTGCCAGCAGCCCTCACCCGGACAGGGCTCCTGGAGGGGCCAACGTCCTGACTTTC; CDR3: CASSPHPDRAPGGANVLTF
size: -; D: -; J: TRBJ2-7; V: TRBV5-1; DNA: TGCGCCAGCAGCTCGACATTAGGCTACGAGCAGTACTTC; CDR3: CASSSTLGYEQYF
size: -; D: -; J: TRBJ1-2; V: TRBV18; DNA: TGTGCCAGCTCCCAACAGAACGACTATGGCTACACCTTC; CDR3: CASSQQNDYGYTF
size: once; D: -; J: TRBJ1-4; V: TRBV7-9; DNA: TGTGCCAGCAGTTCCCGGGATTCGCGGGAAAAACTGTTTTTT; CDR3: CASSSRDSREKLFF